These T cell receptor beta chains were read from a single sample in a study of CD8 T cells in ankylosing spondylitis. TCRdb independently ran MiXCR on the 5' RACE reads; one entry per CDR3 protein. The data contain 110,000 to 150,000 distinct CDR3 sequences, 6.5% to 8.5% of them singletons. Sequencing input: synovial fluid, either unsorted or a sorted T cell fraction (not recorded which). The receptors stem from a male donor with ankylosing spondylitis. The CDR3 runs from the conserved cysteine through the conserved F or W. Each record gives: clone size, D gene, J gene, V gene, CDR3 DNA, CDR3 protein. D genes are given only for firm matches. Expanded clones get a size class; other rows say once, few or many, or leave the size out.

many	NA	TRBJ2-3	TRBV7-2	TGTGCCAGCAGCCCTCTCCTTGATACGCAGTATTTT	CASSPLLDTQYF
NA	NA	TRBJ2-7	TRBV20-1	TGCAGTGCTACCGGGACGGCCGAGCAGTACTTC	CSATGTAEQYF
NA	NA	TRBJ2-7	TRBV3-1	TGTGCCAGCAGCCAAGAGTTCAGGGAGTACGAGCAGTACTTC	CASSQEFREYEQYF
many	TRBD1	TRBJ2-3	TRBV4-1	TGCGCCAGCAGCCGGGACAGGGGTTCAGATACGCAGTATTTT	CASSRDRGSDTQYF
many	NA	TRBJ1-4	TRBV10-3	TGTGCCAGTACAGGGAGAGCTAATGAAAAACTGTTTTTT	CASTGRANEKLFF
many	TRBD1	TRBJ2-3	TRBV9	TGTGCCAGCAGCGTAGTGGGGTCGGGACAGGGCACAGATACGCAGTATTTT	CASSVVGSGQGTDTQYF
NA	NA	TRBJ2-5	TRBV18	TGTGCCAGCTCACCGGAGTTTCCCCGCCAAGAGACCCAGTACTTC	CASSPEFPRQETQYF
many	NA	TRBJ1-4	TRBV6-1	TGTGCCAGCAGCACCCCCTCCAAGACAGGTTCTAATGAAAAACTGTTTTTT	CASSTPSKTGSNEKLFF
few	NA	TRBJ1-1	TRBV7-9	TGTGCCAGCAGCTTTGACAGGAACTCGGCTGAAGCTTTCTTT	CASSFDRNSAEAFF
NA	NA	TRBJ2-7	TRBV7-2	TGTGCCAGCAGCTTGAGGTCCGAGCGGCCCTACGAGCAGTACTTC	CASSLRSERPYEQYF
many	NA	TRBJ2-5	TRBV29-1	TGCAGCGGGGGATATGAGACCCAGTACTTC	CSGGYETQYF
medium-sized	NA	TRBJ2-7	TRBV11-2	TGTGCCAGCAGCTTAGGATCTGGGGGCGCCTACGAGCAGTACTTC	CASSLGSGGAYEQYF
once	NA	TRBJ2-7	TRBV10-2	TGCGCCAGCAGTGAGCAGCGGAACTCCTACGAGCAGTACTTC	CASSEQRNSYEQYF
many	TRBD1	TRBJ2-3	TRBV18	TGTGCCAGTCGGGACAGTGTGAGCACAGATACGCAGTATTTT	CASRDSVSTDTQYF
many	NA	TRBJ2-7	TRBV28	TGTGCCAGCAGTTTATTGGCACCCTACGAGCAGTACTTC	CASSLLAPYEQYF
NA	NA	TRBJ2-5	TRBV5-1	TGCGCCAGCGGACTAATGACTGCGGAGTACCAAGAGACCCAGTACTTC	CASGLMTAEYQETQYF
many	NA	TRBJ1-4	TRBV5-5	TGTGCCAGCAGGTGGGCCCTGTGGGGTGAAAAACTGTTTTTT	CASRWALWGEKLFF
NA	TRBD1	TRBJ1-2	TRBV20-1	TGCAGTGCTACCCCCGGGACAGGGGCATATGGCTACACCTTC	CSATPGTGAYGYTF
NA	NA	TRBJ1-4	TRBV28	TGTGCCAGCGGAATTTTACAAGGGGGAAAAAAACTGTTTTTT	CASGILQGGKKLFF
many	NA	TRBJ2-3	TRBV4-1	TGCGCCAGCAGCCAAGAGGGGCGGGCGGCAGATACGCAGTATTTT	CASSQEGRAADTQYF
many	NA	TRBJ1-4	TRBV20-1	TGCAGTGCTCTACTCACGACGGACCCAACTAATGAAAAACTGTTTTTT	CSALLTTDPTNEKLFF
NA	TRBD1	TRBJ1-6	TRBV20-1	TGCAGTGCTAAAGATGGGGCAGGGGGCAGTTCACCCCTCCACTTT	CSAKDGAGGSSPLHF
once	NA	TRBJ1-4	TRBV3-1	TGTGCCAGCCGCAGGGTCGGGTATGAAAAACTGTTTTTT	CASRRVGYEKLFF
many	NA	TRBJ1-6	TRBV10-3	TGTGCCGCGACGGGGGCAGTTGATAATTCACCCCTCCACTTT	CAATGAVDNSPLHF
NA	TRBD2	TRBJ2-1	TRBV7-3	TGTGCCAGCAGCTTTAGCGGGGGCCCCTACAATGAGCAGTTCTTC	CASSFSGGPYNEQFF
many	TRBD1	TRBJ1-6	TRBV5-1	TGCGCCAGCAGCGTCGACAGGGGTAATTCACCCCTCCACTTT	CASSVDRGNSPLHF
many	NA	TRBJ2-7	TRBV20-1	TGCAGTGCTAGACAGGCCTCCTACGAGCAGTACTTC	CSARQASYEQYF
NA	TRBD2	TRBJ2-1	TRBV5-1	TGCGCCAGCAGCCGTATTAGGGACTACTCCTACAATGAGCAGTTCTTC	CASSRIRDYSYNEQFF